The next 24 T cell receptor beta chains were all read from a single sample in a study of glioma-infiltrating T cells. TCR alpha and beta CDR3 regions were amplified from RNA using iRepertoire nested multiplex PCR. A single record per CDR3 protein comes from TCRdb applying MiXCR to the multiplex PCR reads. The sample has about 89,000 distinct CDR3 sequences, about 23% seen once. The sequenced sample consisted of glioma tissue, nonneoplastic brain tissue, or PBMCs (not recorded which). The receptors originated from a human donor with low-grade glioma or glioblastoma, undergoing nonglioma brain surgery, or in good health (not recorded which).

This clonotype was observed many times. The chain couples TRBV12-3 or TRBV12-4 to TRBJ2-1; a possible D gene is TRBD1 (6 bases). V was trimmed by 4 bases and J by 4 bases, leaving 17 bases between them. The CDR3 is made up of 16 amino acids. The CDR3, as DNA: TGTGCCAGCAGTTCACTAACAGGGATCGGGTACAATGAGCAGTTCTTC. Its translation is CASSSLTGIGYNEQFF.

This clonotype was detected ten times or more. The chain uses TRBV20-1 and TRBJ2-1; TRBD2 matches at 7 bases. Germline CDR1 reads DFQATT; CDR2 reads SNEGSKA (reference sequence). This CDR3 contains 15 residues. V gave up 0 bases and J gave up 2 bases; unmatched junction bases: 4. The CDR3 protein is CSARDGTTPYNEQFF. CDR3 coding DNA: TGCAGTGCTAGAGATGGGACTACCCCCTACAATGAGCAGTTCTTC.

This clonotype has a handful of counts. The chain couples TRBV3-1 to TRBJ2-5, with 11 bases identical to TRBD2. The ends lost 1 base at V and 5 bases at J; junction bases unmatched: 6. The CDR3 contains 16 residues. Per the germline V gene, CDR1 is LGHDT and CDR2 is YNNKEL (reference sequence). The CDR3 reads CASSQVRLAGKETQYF. Written as DNA, the CDR3 is TGTGCCAGCAGCCAAGTTCGACTAGCGGGAAAGGAGACCCAGTACTTC.

This clonotype was seen at least ten times. This chain connects TRBV6-2 or TRBV6-3 to TRBJ2-1, with a weak D call TRBD2 (6 bases). This CDR3 is built from 17 residues. Germline values: CDR1 MNHEY, CDR2 SVGEGT. Trimming stripped 5 bases from V and 6 bases from J, with 23 bases between. This chain's CDR3 is CASSIPSSVGGANEQFF. CDR3 nucleotides: TGTGCCAGCAGTATTCCCTCTAGCGTGGGGGGAGCCAATGAGCAGTTCTTC.

This clonotype has ten or more counts. The rearrangement links TRBV20-1 to TRBJ2-1; TRBD2 matches 13 bases. CDR1 DFQATT and CDR2 SNEGSKA come from the germline V gene (reference sequence). This CDR3 region has 19 residues. The trim removed 5 bases at V and 0 bases at J, leaving 13 bases unmatched. The CDR3 nucleotides read TGCAGTGCTCGCACAGCCGGGACTAGCGGGACCAGCTCCTACAATGAGCAGTTCTTC. Protein sequence: CSARTAGTSGTSSYNEQFF.

This clonotype has ten or more counts. In nucleotides, the CDR3 is TGTGCCAGCCATTTCAGGAGGAGCTCCTATAATTCACCCCTCCACTTT. It specifies CASHFRRSSYNSPLHF. This chain connects TRBV6-2 or TRBV6-3 to TRBJ1-6; D call uncertain. With 8 bases removed from V and 0 bases from J, the gap between germline ends came to 14 bases. Germline V CDR1 and CDR2: MNHEY, SVGEGT. The CDR3 has 16 residues.

This clonotype occurred many times. This chain joins TRBV18 and TRBJ1-1; 10 positions match TRBD1. With 3 bases clipped from V and 3 bases from J, the junction kept 7 bases outside the gene matches. This CDR3 is built from 16 residues. Germline CDR1 and CDR2: KGHSH and LQKENI. The CDR3 protein is CASSPGQGRVDTEAFF. The CDR3 DNA is TGTGCCAGCTCACCGGGACAGGGGAGGGTGGACACTGAAGCTTTCTTT.

This clonotype was seen more than once but under ten times. Possible read error: a much larger clone is one base away. The chain has TRBV20-1 and TRBJ1-2; possibly TRBD1 for D (6 bases). CDR1 is DFQATT and CDR2 is SNEGSKA in the germline V gene (reference sequence). V gave up 5 bases and J gave up 4 bases, with 17 bases separating them. The CDR3 is 14 amino acids. The CDR3 coding sequence is TGCAGTGCTCACTCCATCCGACAGGTCTATGGCTACACCTTC. Its translation: CSAHSIRQVYGYTF.

CDR3 loop: CASSLTDRGTTEAFF. The CDR3 DNA follows: TGTGCCAGCAGCTTAACCGACAGGGGGACCACTGAAGCTTTCTTT. V usage is TRBV7-2 and J usage is TRBJ1-1, with 9 nucleotides matching TRBD1. Germline CDR1 reads SGHTA; CDR2 reads FQGNSA. The CDR3 contains 15 residues. Losses at the gene ends were 2 bases for V and 4 bases for J; bases not matched to a gene: 5.

This clonotype was observed at least ten times. This chain uses TRBV6-6 with TRBJ2-3, with D uncertain. V lost 0 bases and J lost 3, with 10 bases in between. The CDR3 runs 15 residues. Germline CDR1 is MNHNY and CDR2 is SVGAGI (reference sequence). CDR3: CASSYSRTVTDTQYF. The CDR3 DNA is TGTGCCAGCAGTTACTCGAGGACGGTTACAGATACGCAGTATTTT.

This clonotype was recorded at least ten times. This sequence joins TRBV18 and TRBJ2-3; 9 bases agree with TRBD1. The CDR3 runs to 15 residues. From germline, CDR1 is KGHSH and CDR2 LQKENI. Trimming removed 4 bases from V and 5 bases from J; junction bases left unmatched: 7. The CDR3 sequence: CASSRDRDRGDTQYF. As DNA, the CDR3 is TGTGCCAGCTCACGGGACAGGGACAGAGGAGATACGCAGTATTTT.

This clonotype has just one count. The J gene is TRBJ2-5, the V gene TRBV29-1; 7 positions agree with TRBD1. Trimming cost V 7 bases and J 3 bases; bases outside gene matches: 8. Germline assignment: CDR1 SQVTM and CDR2 ANQGSEA. CDR3 length: 13 amino acids. The CDR3 loop is CSAQPDREETQYF. The CDR3 DNA sequence: TGCAGCGCCCAGCCTGACAGGGAAGAGACCCAGTACTTC.

With respect to this clonotype: A much larger clonotype is one base distant, so this may be a read error. Given the absence of the conserved phenylalanine or tryptophan at the CDR3 end, a read error is likely. The chain couples TRBV25-1 to TRBJ2-2; tentatively, D is TRBD2 (6 bases). The V end lost 2 bases, the J end lost 8 bases, and 12 bases lay between the germline ends. The CDR3 runs 14 residues. Germline V CDR1 and CDR2: MGHDK, SYGVNS. CDR3 loop: CASSERRAGGELFC. The CDR3 DNA reads as TGTGCCAGCAGTGAAAGGAGGGCGGGAGGGGAGCTGTTTTGT.

A word on this clonotype: It is unclear where the CDR3 begins or ends on the DNA, so no DNA is shown, and the CDR3 is as TCRdb lists it. The chain links TRBV7-2 to TRBJ2-7; TRBD2, the D gene given by the table, was not confirmed from the DNA. CDR1 SGHTA and CDR2 FQGNSA come from the germline V gene. The CDR3 is made up of 21 amino acids, end residues included. The CDR3 sequence: CASSFYICSARLVTESYEQYF.

Concerning this clonotype itself: A junction end diverges from the germline sequence, so it may reflect a read error. This chain uses TRBV6-6 with TRBJ1-6, with D perhaps TRBD1 (5 bases). The CDR3 is 16 amino acids. Germline CDR1 and CDR2: MNHNY and SVGAGI (reference sequence). The CDR3 coding sequence is TGTGCCAGCAGTTACAGGGGAGAGTCCTATTATTCACCCCTCCACTTT. This translates into CASSYRGESYYSPLHF.

Many counts were recorded for this clonotype. The chain uses TRBV6-6 and TRBJ2-7, with TRBD2 identical over 8 bases. V was pared by 2 bases and J by 0 bases, with 12 bases of the junction left unmatched. The germline V gene encodes CDR1 MNHNY and CDR2 SVGAGI (reference sequence). This CDR3 spans 18 amino acids. The CDR3 region is CASSYGATSGGNSYEQYF. The CDR3 DNA is TGTGCCAGCAGTTACGGAGCCACTAGCGGAGGGAACTCCTACGAGCAGTACTTC.

As to this clonotype: This could be a read error, since a much larger clone is one nucleotide away. V and J are TRBV4-1 and TRBJ1-2, with a weak D call TRBD1 (6 bases). V was cut by 4 bases and J by 12 bases, with 24 bases left in between. This CDR3 contains 15 residues. The germline V gene has CDR1 MGHRA and CDR2 YSYEKL. The CDR3 protein is CASSPGLVGTKRHTF. The CDR3, as DNA: TGCGCCAGCAGCCCCGGCCTGGTGGGGACAAAGCGCCACACCTTC.

In its sample, this clonotype was seen once. At one end the junction does not follow the germline gene, possibly because of a read error. The chain is built from TRBV19 and TRBJ2-1; 9 positions agree with TRBD2. The CDR3 has 17 amino acids. Germline CDR1 LNHDA, CDR2 SQIVND (reference sequence). The CDR3, as DNA: TGTGCCAGTAGTAGGACCGCGGGACTAGCTAGTCGGCATGAGCAGCTCTTC. Its protein is CASSRTAGLASRHEQLF.

This clonotype showed up many times. The chain employs TRBV6-4 and TRBJ1-2, with a possible D match to TRBD1 (5 bases). The V end lost 2 bases, the J end lost 5 bases, and 12 bases lay between the germline ends. Germline CDR1 and CDR2: MRHNA and SNTAGT. The length of the CDR3 is 14 residues. Written as DNA, the CDR3 is TGTGCCAGCAGTGACCAAGGGGTAGGATATGGCTACACCTTC. It yields the protein CASSDQGVGYGYTF.

Ten or more counts support this clonotype. The chain combines TRBV6-1 with TRBJ1-6, with D uncertain. This CDR3 region has 15 residues. Trimming removed 5 bases from V and 10 bases from J, with 18 bases in between. CDR1 and CDR2 (germline): MNHNS, SASEGT. The CDR3 is CASSYEGTLGSPLHF. The CDR3 nucleotides read TGTGCCAGCAGTTATGAGGGAACGCTGGGGTCACCCCTCCACTTT.

In the case of this clonotype: This sequence may be a read error, since a much larger clone differs from it by one base. The rearrangement joins TRBV18 to TRBJ2-1; D not resolved. V dropped 3 bases and J dropped 10 bases, with 10 bases sitting between them. The germline gives CDR1 KGHSH, CDR2 LQKENI. The CDR3 extends over 12 amino acids. The CDR3 protein is CASSPYLNEQFF. The CDR3 DNA reads TGTGCCAGCTCACCTTATTTGAACGAGCAGTTCTTC. Based on the CDR3 plus reference TRBV18 and TRBJ2-1, the full variable domain is NAGVMQNPRHLVRRRGQEARLRCSPMKGHSHVYWYRQLPEEGLKFMVYLQKENIIDESGMPKERFSAEFPKEGPSILRIQQVVRGDSAAYFCASSPYLNEQFFGPGTRLTVL.

The rearrangement uses TRBV29-1 and TRBJ2-5, with 11 nucleotides matching TRBD2. The V gene's germline CDR1 is SQVTM and CDR2 ANQGSEA. The V gene end was trimmed by 3 bases and the J gene end by 5 bases; junction bases not matched to a gene: 8. This CDR3 is 15 amino acids long. CDR3 DNA: TGCAGCGTTGACGCTAGCGGGAGGTTTATCGAGACCCAGTACTTC. Amino acid sequence: CSVDASGRFIETQYF.

V is TRBV29-1 and J is TRBJ2-1; D uncertain. The CDR3 covers 12 residues. The germline gives CDR1 SQVTM, CDR2 ANQGSEA. Trimming left V 4 bases short and J 5 bases short, with 9 bases between. The chain's CDR3 is CSVVPGHNEQFF. The DNA for the CDR3 is TGCAGCGTTGTGCCGGGTCACAATGAGCAGTTCTTC.

Many counts were recorded for this clonotype. The chain carries TRBV24-1 and TRBJ1-6; D remains unclear. CDR1 KGHDR and CDR2 SFDVKD come from the germline V gene. The CDR3 length is 16 residues. Trimming took off 7 bases at V and 5 bases at J, with 17 bases between the two ends. As DNA, the CDR3 is TGTGCCACCAGCTCCCGGGCCCCCGTCCATAATTCACCCCTCCACTTT. Protein: CATSSRAPVHNSPLHF.